Detailed here is one TCR beta chain. The authors' processing: Reference gene primer amplification gave estimated nucleated cell counts. The protocol was immunoSEQ multiplex PCR, while the TCRdb copy is restricted to in-frame clones and leaves out a portion. The V and J calls and clone size were taken over from that table, and D and trimming were inferred from the DNA. Of over 300,000 clones detected, roughly 90% appear once; the ten largest clones hold 0.95% to 1.5%. CDR1 and CDR2 (germline): MDHEN, SYDVKM. V shed 3 bases, J shed 5 bases, and the junction held 8 bases outside the gene matches. The CDR3 covers 15 residues. This entry belongs to a study of blood T cell repertoires in COVID-19. Study as a whole: Specimens from acute and convalescent COVID-19 originated in the United States, Italy and Spain.

The chain couples TRBV28 to TRBJ1-2; 8 bases are shared with TRBD1. Specimen: peripheral blood. The TCR comes from a man aged 35 to 55 with acute or convalescent COVID-19. In DNA, the CDR3 is TGTGCCAGCAGTTTCCCTACAGGGGGGGTTTATGGCTACACCTTC. Its translation: CASSFPTGGVYGYTF.